This paragraph covers one T cell receptor (beta chain) sequence. Its antigen is still unknown. TCRdb re-analysed the RT-PCR reads in MiXCR, keeping a single row per CDR3 protein. The table has around 250,000 distinct CDR3 sequences, 12% seen once; the top ten hold 7.8%. This sample was included in a study of response to subunit inactivated influenza vaccine. Overall study findings and caveats: The authors suggested that few new T cells are recruited per seasonal influenza vaccination.

With V trimmed by 4 bases and J by 5 bases, 5 bases remained unmatched. Per germline, CDR1 MNHNS and CDR2 SASEGT. CDR3 size: 14 residues. The source material was non-naive T cells sorted from PBMCs, sampled 14 days before vaccination. This receptor was taken from a man in his fifties or sixties who received an inactivated influenza vaccine. V gene TRBV6-1 combines with J gene TRBJ2-5; 9 nucleotides line up with TRBD1. The CDR3 region is CASSVQGAGETQYF. CDR3 bases: TGTGCCAGCAGTGTACAGGGGGCTGGGGAGACCCAGTACTTC.